This T cell receptor beta chain derives from a study of graft-versus-host responses after intestinal transplantation. Background on the study: Recipients had transplants, and these were multivisceral, liver-intestinal, or isolated intestinal. The recipients all started with anti-thymocyte globulin induction and then took tacrolimus and steroids for 3 to 4 years.

Regarding the study as a whole: Allografts of one patient group, those with graft-donor T cell macrochimerism, had high graft-versus-host to host-versus-graft clonal ratios. GvH clones appeared in recipient marrow, some first in ileum or blood.

Turning to this clone: As yet, its antigen is unknown.

Germline V lookup: CDR1 LGHNA, CDR2 YNFKEQ. CDR3 size: 19 residues. The J segment lost 0 bases and the V segment lost 0 bases, leaving 7 bases of the junction unmatched. The repertoire was sequenced with immunoSEQ multiplex PCR; TCRdb's copy has only in-frame clones and lacks some. The sample lists around 130,000 clones, 85% to 95% occurring once. This rearrangement joins TRBV4-2 to TRBJ2-7, with 14 bases lining up with TRBD2. This TCR derives from a human donor who received an intestinal transplant. The sample in question was unstimulated CD4+ T cells sorted from spleen or lymph node cells, obtained before intestinal transplant. The CDR3 protein is CASSQDRRTSGGTSYEQYF. The CDR3 nucleotides read TGTGCCAGCAGCCAAGATCGCCGGACTAGCGGGGGGACCTCCTACGAGCAGTACTTC.